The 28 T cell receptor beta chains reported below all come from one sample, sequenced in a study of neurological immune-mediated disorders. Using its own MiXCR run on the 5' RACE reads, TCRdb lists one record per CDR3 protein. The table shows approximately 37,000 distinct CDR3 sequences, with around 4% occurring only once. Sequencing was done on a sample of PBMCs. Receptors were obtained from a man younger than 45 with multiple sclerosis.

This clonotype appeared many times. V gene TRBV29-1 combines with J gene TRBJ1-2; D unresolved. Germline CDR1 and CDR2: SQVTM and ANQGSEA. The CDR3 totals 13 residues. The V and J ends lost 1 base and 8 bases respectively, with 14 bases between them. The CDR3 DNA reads TGCAGCGTTGAAGGGTTAACCTGGAGCGGCTACACCTTC. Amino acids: CSVEGLTWSGYTF.

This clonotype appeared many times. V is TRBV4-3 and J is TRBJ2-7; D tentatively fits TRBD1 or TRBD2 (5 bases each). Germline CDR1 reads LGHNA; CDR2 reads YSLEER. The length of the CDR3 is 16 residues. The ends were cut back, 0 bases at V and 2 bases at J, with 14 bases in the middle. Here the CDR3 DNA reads TGCGCCAGCAGCCAAGAATCGGTTGGGGGAACCTACGAGCAGTACTTC. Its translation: CASSQESVGGTYEQYF.

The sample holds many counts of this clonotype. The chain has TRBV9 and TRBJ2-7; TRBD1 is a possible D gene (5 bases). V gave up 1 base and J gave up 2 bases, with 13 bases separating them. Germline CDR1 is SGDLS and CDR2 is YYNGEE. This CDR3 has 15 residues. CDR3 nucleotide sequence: TGTGCCAGCAGCGTAACGGCCGCCAGGGCCTACGAGCAGTACTTC. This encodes CASSVTAARAYEQYF.

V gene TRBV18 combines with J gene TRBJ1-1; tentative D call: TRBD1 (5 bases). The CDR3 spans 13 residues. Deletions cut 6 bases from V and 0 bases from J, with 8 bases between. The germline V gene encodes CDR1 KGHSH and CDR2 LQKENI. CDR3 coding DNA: TGTGCCAGCTCGACAGATATGAACACTGAAGCTTTCTTT. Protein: CASSTDMNTEAFF. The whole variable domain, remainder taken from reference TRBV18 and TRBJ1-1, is NAGVMQNPRHLVRRRGQEARLRCSPMKGHSHVYWYRQLPEEGLKFMVYLQKENIIDESGMPKERFSAEFPKEGPSILRIQQVVRGDSAAYFCASSTDMNTEAFFGQGTRLTVV.

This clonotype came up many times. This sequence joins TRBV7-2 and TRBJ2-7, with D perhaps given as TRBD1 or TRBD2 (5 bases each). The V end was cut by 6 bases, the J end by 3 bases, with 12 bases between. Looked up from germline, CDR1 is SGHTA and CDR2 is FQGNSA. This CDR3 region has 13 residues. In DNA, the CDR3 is TGTGCCAGCAGGGTGGCAGGGAGCTACGAGCAGTACTTC. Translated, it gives CASRVAGSYEQYF.

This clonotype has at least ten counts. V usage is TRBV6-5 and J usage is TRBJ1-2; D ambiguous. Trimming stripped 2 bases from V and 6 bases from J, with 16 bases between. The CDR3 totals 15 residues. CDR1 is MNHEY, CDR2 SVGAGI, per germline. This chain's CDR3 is CASSYGLSADHGYTF. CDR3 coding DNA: TGTGCCAGCAGTTACGGGCTTTCGGCGGATCATGGCTACACCTTC.

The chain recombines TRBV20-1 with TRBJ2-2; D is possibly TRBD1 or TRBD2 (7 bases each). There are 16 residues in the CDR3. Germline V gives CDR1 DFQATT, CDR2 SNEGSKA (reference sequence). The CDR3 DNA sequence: TGCAGGACCCCCAGGGGGGGGCCATTCCCCACCGGGGAGCTGTTTTTT. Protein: CRTPRGGPFPTGELFF.

The CDR3 bases are TGCAGTGCTAGTCGTCTCAGGGCGAACACTGAAGCTTTCTTT. Its translation is CSASRLRANTEAFF. The chain links TRBV20-1 to TRBJ1-1; D may be TRBD1 (5 bases). Germline assignment: CDR1 DFQATT and CDR2 SNEGSKA (reference sequence). V dropped 3 bases and J dropped 1 base, with 12 bases sitting between them. The CDR3 is 14 residues long.

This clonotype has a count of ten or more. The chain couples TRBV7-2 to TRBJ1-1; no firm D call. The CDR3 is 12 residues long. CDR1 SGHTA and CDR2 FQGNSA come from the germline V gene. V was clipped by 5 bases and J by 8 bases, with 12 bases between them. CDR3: CASSLRVREAFF. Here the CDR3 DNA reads TGTGCCAGCAGCCTCCGGGTCAGAGAAGCTTTCTTT.

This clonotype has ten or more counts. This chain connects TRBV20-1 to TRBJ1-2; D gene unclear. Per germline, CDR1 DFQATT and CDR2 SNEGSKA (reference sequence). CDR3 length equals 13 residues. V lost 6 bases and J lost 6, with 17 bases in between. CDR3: CSARRYVGDGYTF. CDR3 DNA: TGCAGTGCCAGGCGATATGTTGGGGATGGCTACACCTTC.

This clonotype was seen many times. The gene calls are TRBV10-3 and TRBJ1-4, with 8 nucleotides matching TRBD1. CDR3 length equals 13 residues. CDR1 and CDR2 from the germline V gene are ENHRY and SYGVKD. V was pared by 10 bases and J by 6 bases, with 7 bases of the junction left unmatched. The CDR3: CATQGAFDEKLFF. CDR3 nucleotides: TGTGCCACCCAGGGGGCGTTTGATGAAAAACTGTTTTTT.

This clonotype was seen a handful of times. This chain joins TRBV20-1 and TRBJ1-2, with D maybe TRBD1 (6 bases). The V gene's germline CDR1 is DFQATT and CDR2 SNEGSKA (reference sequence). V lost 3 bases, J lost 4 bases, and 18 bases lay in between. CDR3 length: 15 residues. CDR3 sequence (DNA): TGCAGTGCTAGTATGGAGAGCGGGGGCGGCTATGGCTACACCTTC. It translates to CSASMESGGGYGYTF.

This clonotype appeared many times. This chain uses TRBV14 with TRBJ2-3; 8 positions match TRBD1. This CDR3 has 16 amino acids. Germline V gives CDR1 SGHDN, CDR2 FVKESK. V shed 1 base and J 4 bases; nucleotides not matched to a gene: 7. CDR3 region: CASSQGDRGGADTQYF. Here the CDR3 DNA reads TGTGCCAGCAGCCAAGGTGACAGGGGTGGGGCAGATACGCAGTATTTT.

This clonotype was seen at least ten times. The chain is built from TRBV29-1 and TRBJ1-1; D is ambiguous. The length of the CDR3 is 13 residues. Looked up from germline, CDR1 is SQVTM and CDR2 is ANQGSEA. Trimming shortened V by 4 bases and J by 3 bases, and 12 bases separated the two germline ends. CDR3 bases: TGCAGCGTTGCTATGACGCGGGACACTGAAGCTTTCTTT. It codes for CSVAMTRDTEAFF.

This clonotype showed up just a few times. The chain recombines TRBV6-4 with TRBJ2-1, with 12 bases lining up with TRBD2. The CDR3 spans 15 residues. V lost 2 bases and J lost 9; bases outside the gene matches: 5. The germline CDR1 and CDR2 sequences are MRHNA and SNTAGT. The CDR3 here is CASSDETSGGSEQFF. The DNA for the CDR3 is TGTGCCAGCAGTGACGAGACTAGCGGGGGTAGTGAGCAGTTCTTC.

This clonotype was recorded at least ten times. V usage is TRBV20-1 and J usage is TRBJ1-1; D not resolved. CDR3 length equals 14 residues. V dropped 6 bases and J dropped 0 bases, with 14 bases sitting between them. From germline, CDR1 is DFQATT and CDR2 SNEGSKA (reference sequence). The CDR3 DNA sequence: TGCAGTGCCCCGAACGAAGGCATGAACACTGAAGCTTTCTTT. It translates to CSAPNEGMNTEAFF.

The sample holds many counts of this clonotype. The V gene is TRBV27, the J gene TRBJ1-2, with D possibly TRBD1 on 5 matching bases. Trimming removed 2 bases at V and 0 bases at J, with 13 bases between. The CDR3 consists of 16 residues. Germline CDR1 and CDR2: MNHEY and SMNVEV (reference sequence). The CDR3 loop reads CASSLLGRGANYGYTF. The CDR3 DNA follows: TGTGCCAGCAGTTTACTGGGGCGAGGAGCTAACTATGGCTACACCTTC.

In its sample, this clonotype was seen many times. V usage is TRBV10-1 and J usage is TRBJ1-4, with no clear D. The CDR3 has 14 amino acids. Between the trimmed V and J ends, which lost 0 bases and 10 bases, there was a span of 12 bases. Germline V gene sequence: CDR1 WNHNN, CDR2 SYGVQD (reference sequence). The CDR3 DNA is TGCGCCAGCAGTGAGTCGATTAATGAGGGAAAACTGTTTTTT. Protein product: CASSESINEGKLFF.

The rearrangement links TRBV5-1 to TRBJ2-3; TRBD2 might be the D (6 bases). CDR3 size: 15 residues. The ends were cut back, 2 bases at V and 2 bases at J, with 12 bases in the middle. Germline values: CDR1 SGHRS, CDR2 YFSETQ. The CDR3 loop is CASSFGWDFTDTQYF. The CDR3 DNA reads TGCGCCAGCAGCTTCGGATGGGACTTCACAGATACGCAGTATTTT.

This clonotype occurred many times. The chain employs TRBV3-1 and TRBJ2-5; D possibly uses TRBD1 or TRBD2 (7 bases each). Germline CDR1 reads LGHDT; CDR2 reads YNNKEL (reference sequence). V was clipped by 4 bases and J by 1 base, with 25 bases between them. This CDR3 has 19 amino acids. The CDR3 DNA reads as TGTGCCAGCAGCCTGGGAGGGGGCCAGGTACTCCTCCGCCAAGAGACCCAGTACTTC. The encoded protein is CASSLGGGQVLLRQETQYF.

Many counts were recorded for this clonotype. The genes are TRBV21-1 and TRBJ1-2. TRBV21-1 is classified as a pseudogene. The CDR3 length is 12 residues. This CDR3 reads CASITGNYGYTF. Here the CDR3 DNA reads TGTGCCAGCATCACAGGAAACTATGGCTACACCTTC.

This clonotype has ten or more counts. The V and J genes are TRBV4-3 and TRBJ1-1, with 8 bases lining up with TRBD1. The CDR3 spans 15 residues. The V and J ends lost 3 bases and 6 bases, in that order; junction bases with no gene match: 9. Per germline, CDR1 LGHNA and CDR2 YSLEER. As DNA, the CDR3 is TGCGCCAGCAGCCAGACAGGACAGGGAAGGGCTGAAGCTTTCTTT. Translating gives CASSQTGQGRAEAFF.

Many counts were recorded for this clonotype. The CDR3 DNA sequence: TGCAGTGCTAGAACCGGGACAGGCTCTTTCCTGAACACTGAAGCTTTCTTT. It translates to CSARTGTGSFLNTEAFF. This chain joins TRBV20-1 and TRBJ1-1, with TRBD1 identical over 8 bases. The germline gives CDR1 DFQATT, CDR2 SNEGSKA (reference sequence). The CDR3 length is 17 residues. J gave up 0 bases and V 2 bases, and 11 bases lay outside the gene matches.

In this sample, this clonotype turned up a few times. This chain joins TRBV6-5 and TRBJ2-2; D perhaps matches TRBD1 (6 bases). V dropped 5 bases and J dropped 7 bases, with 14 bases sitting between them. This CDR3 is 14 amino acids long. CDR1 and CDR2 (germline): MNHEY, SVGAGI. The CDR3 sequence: CASSKQGLGGELFF. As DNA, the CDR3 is TGTGCCAGCAGTAAACAGGGATTGGGCGGGGAGCTGTTTTTT.

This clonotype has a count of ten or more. CDR3 nucleotides: TGTGCCAGCAGCTTTTCTAGGACGCTAGGAGAGACCCAGTACTTC. It translates to CASSFSRTLGETQYF. J is TRBJ2-5 and V is TRBV11-3, with D unresolved. Per germline, CDR1 SGHNT and CDR2 YENEEA. The CDR3 is made up of 15 amino acids. Between the trimmed V and J ends, which lost 3 bases and 4 bases, there was a span of 15 bases.

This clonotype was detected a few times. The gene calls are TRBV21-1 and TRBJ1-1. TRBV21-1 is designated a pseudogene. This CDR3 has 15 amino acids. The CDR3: CASSKWEGGDTEAFF. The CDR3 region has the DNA TGTGCCAGCAGCAAGTGGGAGGGAGGGGACACTGAAGCTTTCTTT.

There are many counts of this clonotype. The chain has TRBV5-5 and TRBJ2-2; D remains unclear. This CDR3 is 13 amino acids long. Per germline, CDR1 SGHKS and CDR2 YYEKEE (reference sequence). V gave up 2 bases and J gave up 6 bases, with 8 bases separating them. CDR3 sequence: CASSFWGSGELFF. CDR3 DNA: TGTGCCAGCAGCTTTTGGGGATCCGGGGAGCTGTTTTTT.

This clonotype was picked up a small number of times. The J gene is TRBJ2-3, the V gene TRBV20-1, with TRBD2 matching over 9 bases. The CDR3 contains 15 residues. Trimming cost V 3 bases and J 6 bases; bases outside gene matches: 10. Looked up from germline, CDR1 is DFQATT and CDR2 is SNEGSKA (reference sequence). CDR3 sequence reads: CSASPSGGSWDTQYF. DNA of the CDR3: TGCAGTGCTAGTCCCAGCGGGGGGAGCTGGGATACGCAGTATTTT.